This T cell receptor (beta chain) was found in a study of blood T cells in healthy people across ages. A J-beta primer mix and a sample-barcoded 5' primer were used in a second PCR of roughly 6 to 12 cycles. In TCRdb, the 5' RACE reads were re-called with MiXCR into one record per CDR3 protein. The sample includes more than 1,400,000 distinct CDR3 sequences, 40% to 50% of them seen just once. Germline values: CDR1 SQVTM, CDR2 ANQGSEA. The CDR3 is made up of 13 amino acids. Trimming stripped 3 bases from V and 2 bases from J, with 11 bases between. V is TRBV29-1 and J is TRBJ2-7, with D tentatively TRBD2 (7 bases). Material for sequencing was blood. The receptor was derived from a woman between 18 and 29 years old in good health. The CDR3 coding sequence is TGCAGCGTTGAGCGGGGGCGGCCCTACGAGCAGTACTTC. This sequence encodes CSVERGRPYEQYF.